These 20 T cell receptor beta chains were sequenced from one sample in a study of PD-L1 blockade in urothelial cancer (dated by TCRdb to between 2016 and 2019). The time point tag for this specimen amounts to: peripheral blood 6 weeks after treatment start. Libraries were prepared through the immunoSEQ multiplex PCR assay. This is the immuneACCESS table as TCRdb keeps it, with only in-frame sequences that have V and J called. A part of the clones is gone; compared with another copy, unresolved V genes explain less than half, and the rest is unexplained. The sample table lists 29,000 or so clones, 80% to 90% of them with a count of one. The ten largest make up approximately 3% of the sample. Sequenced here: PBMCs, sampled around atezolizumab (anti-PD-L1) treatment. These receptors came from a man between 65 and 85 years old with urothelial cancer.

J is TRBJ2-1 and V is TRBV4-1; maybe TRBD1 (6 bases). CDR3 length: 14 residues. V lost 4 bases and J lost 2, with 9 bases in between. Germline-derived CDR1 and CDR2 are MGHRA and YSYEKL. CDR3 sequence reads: CASSLRTAYNEQFF. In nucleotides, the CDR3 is TGCGCCAGCAGCCTGAGGACAGCCTACAATGAGCAGTTCTTC.

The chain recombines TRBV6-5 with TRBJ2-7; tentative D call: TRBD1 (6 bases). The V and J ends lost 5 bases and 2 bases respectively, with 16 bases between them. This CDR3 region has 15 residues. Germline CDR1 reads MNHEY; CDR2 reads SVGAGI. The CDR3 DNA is TGTGCCAGCAGTCAGACAGGAAAAATGACCTACGAGCAGTACTTC. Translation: CASSQTGKMTYEQYF.

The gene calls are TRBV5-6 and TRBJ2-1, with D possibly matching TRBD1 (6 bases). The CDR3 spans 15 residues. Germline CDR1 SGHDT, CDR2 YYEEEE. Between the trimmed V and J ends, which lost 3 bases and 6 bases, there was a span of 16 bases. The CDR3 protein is CASSYRARLLNEQFF. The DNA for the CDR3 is TGTGCCAGCAGCTACAGGGCGCGATTACTCAATGAGCAGTTCTTC. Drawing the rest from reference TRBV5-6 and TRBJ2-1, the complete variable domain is DAGVTQSPTHLIKTRGQQVTLRCSPKSGHDTVSWYQQALGQGPQFIFQYYEEEERQRGNFPDRFSGHQFPNYSSELNVNALLLGDSALYLCASSYRARLLNEQFFGPGTRLTVL.

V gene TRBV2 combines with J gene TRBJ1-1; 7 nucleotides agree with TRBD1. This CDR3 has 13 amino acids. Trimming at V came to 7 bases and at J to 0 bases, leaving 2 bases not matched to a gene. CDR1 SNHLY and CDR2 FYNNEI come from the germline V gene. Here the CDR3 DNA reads TGTGCCAGCACGGACAGGTTGAACACTGAAGCTTTCTTT. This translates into CASTDRLNTEAFF. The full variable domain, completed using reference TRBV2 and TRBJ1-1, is EPEVTQTPSHQVTQMGQEVILRCVPISNHLYFYWYRQILGQKVEFLVSFYNNEISEKSEIFDDQFSVERPDGSNFTLKIRSTKLEDSAMYFCASTDRLNTEAFFGQGTRLTVV.

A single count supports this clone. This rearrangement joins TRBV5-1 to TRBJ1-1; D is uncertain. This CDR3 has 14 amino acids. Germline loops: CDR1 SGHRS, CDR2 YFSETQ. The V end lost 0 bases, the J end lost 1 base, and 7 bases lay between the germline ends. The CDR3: CASSLDSGNTEAFF. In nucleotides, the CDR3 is TGCGCCAGCAGCTTGGATAGCGGGAACACTGAAGCTTTCTTT.

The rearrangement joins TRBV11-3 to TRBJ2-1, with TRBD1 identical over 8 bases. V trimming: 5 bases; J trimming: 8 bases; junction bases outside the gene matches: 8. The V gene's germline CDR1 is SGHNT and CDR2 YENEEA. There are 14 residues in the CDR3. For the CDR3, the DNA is TGTGCCAGCAGCGGCTCCGGGACAGGTGATGAGCAGTTCTTC. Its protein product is CASSGSGTGDEQFF. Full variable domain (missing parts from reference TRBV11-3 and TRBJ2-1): EAGVVQSPRYKIIEKKQPVAFWCNPISGHNTLYWYLQNLGQGPELLIRYENEEAVDDSQLPKDRFSAERLKGVDSTLKIQPAELGDSAVYLCASSGSGTGDEQFFGPGTRLTVL.

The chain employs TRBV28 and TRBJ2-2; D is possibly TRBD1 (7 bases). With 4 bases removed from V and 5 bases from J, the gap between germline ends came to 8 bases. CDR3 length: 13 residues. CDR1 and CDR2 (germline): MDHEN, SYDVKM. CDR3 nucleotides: TGTGCCAGCAGTTCAGGGGGGACCGGGGAGCTGTTTTTT. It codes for CASSSGGTGELFF.

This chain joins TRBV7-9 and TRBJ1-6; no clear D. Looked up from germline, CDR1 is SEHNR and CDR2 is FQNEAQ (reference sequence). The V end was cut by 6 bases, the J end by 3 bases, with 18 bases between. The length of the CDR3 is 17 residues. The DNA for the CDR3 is TGTGCCAGCAGTCCCACACCCAGATCTTTCTATAATTCACCCCTCCACTTT. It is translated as CASSPTPRSFYNSPLHF.

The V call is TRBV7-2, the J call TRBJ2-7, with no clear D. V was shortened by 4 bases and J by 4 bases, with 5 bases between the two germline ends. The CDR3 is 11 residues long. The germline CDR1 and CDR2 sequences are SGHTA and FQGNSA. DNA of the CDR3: TGTGCCAGCAGCTACGCGTACGAGCAGTACTTC. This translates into CASSYAYEQYF.

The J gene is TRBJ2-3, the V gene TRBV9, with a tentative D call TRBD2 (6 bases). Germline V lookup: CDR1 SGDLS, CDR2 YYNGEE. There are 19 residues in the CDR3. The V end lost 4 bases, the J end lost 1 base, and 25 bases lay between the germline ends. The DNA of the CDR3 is TGTGCCAGCAGCCCCCACCTAAAGAGAGCTAGCGCGCGCACAGATACGCAGTATTTT. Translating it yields CASSPHLKRASARTDTQYF.

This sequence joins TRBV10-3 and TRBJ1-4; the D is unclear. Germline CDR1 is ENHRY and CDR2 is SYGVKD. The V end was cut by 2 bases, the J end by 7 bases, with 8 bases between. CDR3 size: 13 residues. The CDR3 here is CAISEIRSEKLFF. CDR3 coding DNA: TGTGCCATCAGTGAGATCCGTAGTGAAAAACTGTTTTTT.

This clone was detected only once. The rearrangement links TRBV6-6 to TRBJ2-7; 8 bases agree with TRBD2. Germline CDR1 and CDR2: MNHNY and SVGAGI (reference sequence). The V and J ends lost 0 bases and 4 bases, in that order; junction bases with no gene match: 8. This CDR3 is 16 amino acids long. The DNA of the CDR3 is TGTGCCAGCAGTTACTCGATACAGCGGGAGATATACGAGCAGTACTTC. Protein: CASSYSIQREIYEQYF.

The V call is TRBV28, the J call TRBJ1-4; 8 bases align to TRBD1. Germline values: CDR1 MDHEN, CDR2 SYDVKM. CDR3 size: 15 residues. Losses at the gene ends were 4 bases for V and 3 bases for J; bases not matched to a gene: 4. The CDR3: CASSSVDRANEKLFF. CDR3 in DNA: TGTGCCAGCAGTTCGGTGGACAGGGCTAATGAAAAACTGTTTTTT.

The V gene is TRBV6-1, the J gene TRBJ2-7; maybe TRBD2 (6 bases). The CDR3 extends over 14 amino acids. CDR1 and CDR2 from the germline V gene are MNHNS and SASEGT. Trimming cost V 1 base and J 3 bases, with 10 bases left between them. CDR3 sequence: CASSEVQGLYEQYF. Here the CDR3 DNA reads TGTGCCAGCAGTGAAGTCCAGGGACTCTACGAGCAGTACTTC.

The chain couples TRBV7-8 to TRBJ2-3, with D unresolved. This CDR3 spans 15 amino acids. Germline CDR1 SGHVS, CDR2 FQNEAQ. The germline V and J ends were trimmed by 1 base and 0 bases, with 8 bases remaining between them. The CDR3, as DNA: TGTGCCAGCAGCTTAGTACTCGGTAGCACAGATACGCAGTATTTT. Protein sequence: CASSLVLGSTDTQYF.

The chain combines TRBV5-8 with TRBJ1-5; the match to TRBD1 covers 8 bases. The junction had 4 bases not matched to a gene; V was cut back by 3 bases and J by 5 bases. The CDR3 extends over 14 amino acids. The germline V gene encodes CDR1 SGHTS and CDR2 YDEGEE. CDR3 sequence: CASSSRTGYQPQHF. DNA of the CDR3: TGTGCCAGCAGCTCTCGGACAGGGTATCAGCCCCAGCATTTT.

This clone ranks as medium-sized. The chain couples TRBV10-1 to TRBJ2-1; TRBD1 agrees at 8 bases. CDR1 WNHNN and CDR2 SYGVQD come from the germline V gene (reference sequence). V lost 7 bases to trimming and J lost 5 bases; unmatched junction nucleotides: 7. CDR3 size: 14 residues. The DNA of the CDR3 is TGCGCCAGCAACGGGACAGGCGTGAACAATGAGCAGTTCTTC. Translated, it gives CASNGTGVNNEQFF.

CDR3 protein: CASSIVRAAGGHTGELFF. CDR3 coding DNA: TGTGCCAGTAGTATAGTGAGGGCGGCAGGGGGCCACACCGGGGAGCTGTTTTTT. The chain joins TRBV19 to TRBJ2-2; TRBD1 matches 8 bases. J was trimmed by 3 bases and V by 1 base; bases with no gene match: 10. The length of the CDR3 is 18 residues. The germline V gene encodes CDR1 LNHDA and CDR2 SQIVND (reference sequence).

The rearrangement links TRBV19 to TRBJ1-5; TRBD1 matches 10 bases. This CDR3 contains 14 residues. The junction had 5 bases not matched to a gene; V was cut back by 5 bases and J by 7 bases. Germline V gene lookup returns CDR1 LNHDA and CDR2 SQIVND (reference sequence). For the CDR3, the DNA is TGTGCCAGTAGTGTGGACAGGGGGAACCAGCCCCAGCATTTT. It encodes CASSVDRGNQPQHF.

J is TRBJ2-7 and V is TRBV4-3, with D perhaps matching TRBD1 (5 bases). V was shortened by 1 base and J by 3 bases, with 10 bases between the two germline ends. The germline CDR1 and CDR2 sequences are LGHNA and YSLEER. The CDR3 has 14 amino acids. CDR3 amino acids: CASSQGLGDYEQYF. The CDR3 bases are TGCGCCAGCAGCCAAGGTCTAGGGGACTACGAGCAGTACTTC.